This T cell receptor (beta chain) stems from a study of shared clonotypes between healthy human individuals. The method was immunoSEQ multiplex PCR; TCRdb's version includes in-frame clones alone and lacks a portion of them. The table has about 2.1 million clones, around 93% seen once; the top ten hold around 1.8%. The naive CD8 fraction comprised CD45RO-negative cells positively selected for CCR7 and excluded terminally differentiated effector memory CD45RA+ cells. This CDR3 has 13 residues. Germline V CDR1 and CDR2: GTSNPN, SVGIG (reference sequence). With 3 bases removed from V and 0 bases from J, the gap between germline ends came to 8 bases.

Material for sequencing was naive CD8+ T cells from PBMCs. The receptor comes from a man between 18 and 29 years old in good health. Some clones in this sample may be carry-over from other donors' samples. V usage is TRBV30 and J usage is TRBJ1-1; possibly TRBD1 for D (6 bases). In DNA form, the CDR3 reads TGTGCCTGGAGACAGGGAATGAACACTGAAGCTTTCTTT. As protein: CAWRQGMNTEAFF.